What follows are 9 T cell receptor beta chains derived from one specimen sequenced in a study of T cells in Graves' hyperthyroidism and ophthalmopathy. Amplified TCR beta CDR3 regions derived from RNA transcripts. The TCR CDR3 first-round RT-PCR relied on the HTBI primer set. Via MiXCR, TCRdb re-called the multiplex PCR reads, giving one row per CDR3 protein. Of 490,000 or so distinct CDR3 sequences in the sample, about 16% are singletons; the top ten hold approximately 32%. The sample comprised blood. The receptors originated from a woman between 25 and 40 years old with Graves' ophthalmopathy.

This clonotype was found many times. The chain recombines TRBV11-2 with TRBJ1-1; D call uncertain. Trimming stripped 5 bases from V and 1 base from J, with 11 bases between. Germline V gene data show CDR1 as SGHAT and CDR2 as FQNNGV. The CDR3 length is 14 residues. CDR3 region: CASSEQMRNTEAFF. CDR3 coding DNA: TGTGCCAGCAGCGAACAGATGAGGAACACTGAAGCTTTCTTT.

The J gene is TRBJ2-1, the V gene TRBV7-6, with 12 bases identical to TRBD2. The CDR3 is 17 residues long. V lost 0 bases and J lost 9; bases outside the gene matches: 9. Germline V gene lookup returns CDR1 SGHVS and CDR2 FNYEAQ. The CDR3 sequence: CASSLALTSGSIGEQFF. The CDR3 nucleotides are TGTGCCAGCAGCTTAGCCCTGACTAGCGGGAGTATCGGTGAGCAGTTCTTC.

This clonotype was detected many times. The chain carries TRBV11-3 and TRBJ2-3, with a weak D call TRBD1 (5 bases). Germline V CDR1 and CDR2: SGHNT, YENEEA. This CDR3 is built from 14 residues. V was clipped by 2 bases and J by 3 bases, with 9 bases between them. Here the CDR3 reads CASSLQGMTDTQYF. CDR3 nucleotides: TGTGCCAGCAGCTTACAGGGTATGACAGATACGCAGTATTTT.

CDR3 nucleotide sequence: TGTGCCAGTAGCGACAGGGTCGAGTCTTCCGAGCAGTACTTC. Translating it yields CASSDRVESSEQYF. V usage is TRBV19 and J usage is TRBJ2-7, with TRBD1 matching over 7 bases. The CDR3 loop spans 14 amino acids. Germline trimming cut 6 bases from V and 6 bases from J; bases unmatched to any gene: 11. Looked up from germline, CDR1 is LNHDA and CDR2 is SQIVND (reference sequence). Filled out from reference TRBV19 and TRBJ2-7, the complete variable domain reads DGGITQSPKYLFRKEGQNVTLSCEQNLNHDAMYWYRQDPGQGLRLIYYSQIVNDFQKGDIAEGYSVSREKKESFPLTVTSAQKNPTAFYLCASSDRVESSEQYFGPGTRLTVT.

J is TRBJ2-7 and V is TRBV6-1; D could derive from TRBD1 or TRBD2 (5 bases each). Trimming shortened V by 6 bases and J by 3 bases, and 15 bases separated the two germline ends. Germline CDR1 MNHNS, CDR2 SASEGT. The CDR3 totals 14 residues. The CDR3 protein is CASRPGTPGYEQYF. For the CDR3, the DNA is TGTGCCAGCAGACCCGGGACCCCAGGCTACGAGCAGTACTTC.

There are many counts of this clonotype. The genes are TRBV7-9 and TRBJ2-7, with 8 bases lining up with TRBD1. Looked up from germline, CDR1 is SEHNR and CDR2 is FQNEAQ (reference sequence). The CDR3 length is 15 residues. V lost 6 bases, J lost 1 base, and 8 bases stayed unmatched. The CDR3 is CASSPRDRRSYEQYF. CDR3 in DNA: TGTGCCAGCAGTCCCCGGGACAGGCGGTCCTACGAGCAGTACTTC.

In this sample, this clonotype turned up a few times. Mismatch with germline at one junction end may stem from a read error. The V and J genes are TRBV18 and TRBJ1-6; D perhaps matches TRBD1 (6 bases). The germline V gene has CDR1 KGHSH and CDR2 LQKENI. The CDR3 extends over 14 amino acids. The CDR3: CTSSVDRWNSPLHF. The CDR3 bases are TGTACCAGCTCAGTAGACAGGTGGAATTCACCCCTCCACTTT.

The gene calls are TRBV28 and TRBJ2-2, with no clear D. The ends were cut back, 6 bases at V and 5 bases at J, with 4 bases in the middle. The CDR3 has 11 residues. CDR1 is MDHEN, CDR2 SYDVKM, per germline. In DNA, the CDR3 is TGTGCCAGCAGATATACCGGGGAGCTGTTTTTT. It specifies CASRYTGELFF.

Of note for this clonotype: A much larger clone differs by one base, so this may be a read error. The genes are TRBV28 and TRBJ2-1; D remains ambiguous. V was shortened by 1 base and J by 10 bases, with 17 bases between the two germline ends. CDR3 length: 15 residues. Germline CDR1 reads MDHEN; CDR2 reads SYDVKM. CDR3 region: CASSLSFGIRKEQFF. CDR3 nucleotides: TGTGCCAGCAGTTTATCTTTTGGGATAAGGAAGGAGCAGTTCTTC.